This TCR beta chain is from a study of blood T cell repertoires in COVID-19. The CDR3 loop spans 16 amino acids. Germline CDR1 reads KGHDR; CDR2 reads SFDVKD. The junction had 6 bases not matched to a gene; V was cut back by 4 bases and J by 5 bases. In the authors' workflow: Quantification of nucleated cells was approximated via reference gene primer amplification. Using immunoSEQ multiplex PCR, the repertoire was profiled, and TCRdb retains in-frame clones only, with some absent. V, J and clone size are taken as reported in that table, and D and trimming were inferred from the DNA itself. The data contain about 180,000 clones, over 80% of them singletons. Seattle's enrolled individuals joined amid active infection and were then monitored longitudinally.

This chain connects TRBV24-1 to TRBJ2-2; 10 bases match TRBD1. The specimen sequenced was peripheral blood. This receptor was identified in a woman in her forties with COVID-19, enrolled during active disease. CDR3 protein: CATSDPTGGLTGELFF. DNA for the CDR3: TGTGCCACCAGTGACCCGACAGGGGGCTTGACCGGGGAGCTGTTTTTT.